The following is a TCR beta chain sequence with its context. Every sample gave at least 5 micrograms of total RNA when it was extracted. The sample originates from a study of blood T cells in healthy people across ages. Primers used in a second PCR of roughly 6 to 12 cycles were a sample-barcoded 5' primer and a J-beta primer mix. The authors tagged each cDNA molecule using a template-switch adaptor with 12 random nucleotides. Every sample returned 2.5 million or more CDR3-containing paired-end reads. MiXCR, applied by TCRdb to the 5' RACE reads, yields one record per CDR3 protein. The table has roughly 800,000 distinct CDR3 sequences, over 45% seen once. The CDR3 runs to 14 residues. V lost 1 base and J 5 bases, leaving 10 bases between the germline ends. Germline values: CDR1 SGHTA, CDR2 FQGNSA.

The chain employs TRBV7-2 and TRBJ2-3; D is unclear. The sample comprised blood. The receptor comes from a man aged 25-45 years in good health. This CDR3 reads CASSLDTGQDTQYF. CDR3 DNA sequence: TGTGCCAGCAGCTTAGATACTGGGCAAGATACGCAGTATTTT. Combining the CDR3 with reference TRBV7-2 and TRBJ2-3 gives the whole variable domain GAGVSQSPSNKVTEKGKDVELRCDPISGHTALYWYRQSLGQGLEFLIYFQGNSAPDKSGLPSDRFSAERTGGSVSTLTIQRTQQEDSAVYLCASSLDTGQDTQYFGPGTRLTVL.